Below, 30 T cell receptor beta chains from the same sample are listed, as sequenced in a study of identical twins. TCRdb re-derived calls from the 5' RACE reads in MiXCR, one entry per CDR3 protein. The sample holds a few hundred thousand distinct CDR3 sequences, roughly 9.9% seen once. The sample also formed part of further work on yellow fever vaccine responses in identical twins.

Material: PBMCs. All receptors come from a young woman in good health.

This clonotype has only a few counts. The rearrangement uses TRBV7-2 and TRBJ2-5; 10 bases match TRBD2. Losses at the gene ends were 3 bases for V and 0 bases for J; bases not matched to a gene: 7. Looked up from germline, CDR1 is SGHTA and CDR2 is FQGNSA. There are 17 residues in the CDR3. CDR3 nucleotides: TGTGCCAGCAGCTTGACCATTAGCGGGAGGTACCAAGAGACCCAGTACTTC. It is translated as CASSLTISGRYQETQYF.

This clonotype was seen a handful of times. The chain combines TRBV20-1 with TRBJ2-3, with 9 bases matching TRBD2. The CDR3 has 15 residues. Trimming removed 5 bases from V and 4 bases from J; junction bases left unmatched: 10. Per germline, CDR1 DFQATT and CDR2 SNEGSKA (reference sequence). The CDR3 region is CSAPRAGGVADTQYF. The CDR3, as DNA: TGCAGTGCTCCGAGGGCGGGAGGGGTGGCAGATACGCAGTATTTT.

This clonotype appeared a few times. This rearrangement joins TRBV7-8 to TRBJ1-1, with TRBD1 matching over 12 bases. V lost 7 bases and J lost 7; bases outside the gene matches: 7. CDR3 size: 14 residues. The germline V gene has CDR1 SGHVS and CDR2 FQNEAQ. CDR3 DNA sequence: TGTGCCAGCAACAGGGACAGGGGGCGCGATGAAGCTTTCTTT. This codes for CASNRDRGRDEAFF.

This clonotype has a handful of counts. The V gene is TRBV7-2, the J gene TRBJ2-3, with TRBD2 matching over 9 bases. This CDR3 has 15 residues. The germline gives CDR1 SGHTA, CDR2 FQGNSA. Trimming took 9 bases from V and 1 from J; bases not matched to a gene: 8. CDR3 bases: TGTGCCAGTATGATGGGCGGGGGGGGCACAGATACGCAGTATTTT. Translated, it gives CASMMGGGGTDTQYF.

The chain recombines TRBV5-1 with TRBJ2-1; 11 nucleotides line up with TRBD2. The germline gives CDR1 SGHRS, CDR2 YFSETQ. The CDR3 has 18 residues. Trimming took 7 bases from V and 0 from J; bases not matched to a gene: 12. The CDR3 is CASRWTSGSPSSYNEQFF. CDR3 nucleotide sequence: TGCGCCAGCCGTTGGACTAGCGGGTCTCCGAGCTCCTACAATGAGCAGTTCTTC.

This clonotype was observed at least ten times. This chain joins TRBV20-1 and TRBJ2-7; TRBD1 matches at 12 bases. Germline V gene sequence: CDR1 DFQATT, CDR2 SNEGSKA (reference sequence). This CDR3 has 16 residues. V lost 3 bases to trimming and J lost 0 bases; unmatched junction nucleotides: 6. The CDR3 protein is CSASFWDRGPSYEQYF. CDR3 DNA: TGCAGTGCTAGCTTTTGGGACAGGGGGCCCTCCTACGAGCAGTACTTC.

This rearrangement joins TRBV5-1 to TRBJ2-2; D gene uncertain. Germline values: CDR1 SGHRS, CDR2 YFSETQ. The V and J ends lost 0 bases and 4 bases respectively, with 10 bases between them. This CDR3 contains 15 residues. CDR3 DNA: TGCGCCAGCAGCTTGGATAGGCCTGCCACCGGGGAGCTGTTTTTT. This translates into CASSLDRPATGELFF. The variable domain in full, completed from reference TRBV5-1 and TRBJ2-2, reads KAGVTQTPRYLIKTRGQQVTLSCSPISGHRSVSWYQQTPGQGLQFLFEYFSETQRNKGNFPGRFSGRQFSNSRSEMNVSTLELGDSALYLCASSLDRPATGELFFGEGSRLTVL.

This clonotype has just a few counts. The V and J genes are TRBV18 and TRBJ2-7, with TRBD2 matching 9 bases. Germline V gene sequence: CDR1 KGHSH, CDR2 LQKENI. The CDR3 has 19 amino acids. J lost 1 base, V lost 3 bases, and 16 bases had no gene match. In nucleotides, the CDR3 is TGTGCCAGCTCACCGAGACTAGCGGAAAACGGGGGTCTATCCTACGAGCAGTACTTC. It codes for CASSPRLAENGGLSYEQYF.

There are a few counts of this clonotype. The gene calls are TRBV5-6 and TRBJ2-1; TRBD1 agrees at 8 bases. The CDR3 sequence is 16 residues long. Germline V gene sequence: CDR1 SGHDT, CDR2 YYEEEE. V lost 5 bases and J lost 5; bases outside the gene matches: 12. The CDR3 bases are TGTGCCAGCAGATCGTTCAGGACAGGGTTTGACAATGAGCAGTTCTTC. This encodes CASRSFRTGFDNEQFF.

The chain couples TRBV12-3 or TRBV12-4 to TRBJ2-3; 11 bases map to TRBD2. This CDR3 spans 18 amino acids. CDR3 sequence reads: CTFSFLAGGKKYTDTQYF. For the CDR3, the DNA is TGTACCTTCAGTTTCTTAGCGGGGGGGAAAAAATACACAGATACGCAGTATTTT.

The chain employs TRBV5-4 and TRBJ2-3; TRBD2 matches 7 bases. The CDR3 is 16 residues long. The germline CDR1 and CDR2 sequences are SGHNT and YYREEE (reference sequence). V trimming: 6 bases; J trimming: 0 bases; junction bases outside the gene matches: 10. The CDR3: CASTWAAGASTDTQYF. The CDR3, as DNA: TGTGCCAGCACCTGGGCGGCGGGAGCGAGCACAGATACGCAGTATTTT.

This sequence joins TRBV10-1 and TRBJ2-3, with 12 bases lining up with TRBD2. The CDR3 loop spans 17 amino acids. V trimming: 3 bases; J trimming: 6 bases; junction bases outside the gene matches: 10. Germline CDR1 reads WNHNN; CDR2 reads SYGVQD (reference sequence). This CDR3 is CASSDSLTSGSYDTQYF. In DNA form, the CDR3 reads TGCGCCAGCAGTGATAGTCTGACTAGCGGGAGCTATGATACGCAGTATTTT.

This clonotype was observed a handful of times. The CDR3 sequence: CASSNRGGGELFF. The DNA of the CDR3 is TGTGCCAGCAGTAACAGGGGTGGCGGGGAGCTGTTTTTT. This chain joins TRBV12-3 or TRBV12-4 and TRBJ2-2; 7 bases agree with TRBD1. Trimming removed 5 bases from V and 7 bases from J; junction bases left unmatched: 4. The CDR3 extends over 13 amino acids.

This clonotype has just a few counts. The chain combines TRBV19 with TRBJ2-2; 7 bases match TRBD1. CDR3 length: 15 residues. J was trimmed by 4 bases and V by 3 bases; bases with no gene match: 5. CDR1 and CDR2 (germline): LNHDA, SQIVND (reference sequence). The CDR3: CASSIDGQATGELFF. The CDR3 DNA reads as TGTGCCAGTAGTATTGACGGACAGGCCACCGGGGAGCTGTTTTTT. Full variable domain (outside the CDR3, taken from reference TRBV19 and TRBJ2-2): DGGITQSPKYLFRKEGQNVTLSCEQNLNHDAMYWYRQDPGQGLRLIYYSQIVNDFQKGDIAEGYSVSREKKESFPLTVTSAQKNPTAFYLCASSIDGQATGELFFGEGSRLTVL.

The chain links TRBV4-3 to TRBJ2-5; D unclear. The CDR3 spans 13 residues. V dropped 4 bases and J dropped 4 bases, with 10 bases sitting between them. Germline-derived CDR1 and CDR2 are LGHNA and YSLEER. The CDR3 here is CASSPGYGETQYF. The CDR3 DNA reads as TGCGCCAGCAGCCCCGGCTATGGAGAGACCCAGTACTTC.

The CDR3 reads CASSDSEGGDEQFF. The CDR3, as DNA: TGTGCCAGCAGTGACTCGGAAGGGGGCGATGAGCAGTTCTTC. This sequence joins TRBV6-4 and TRBJ2-1; 7 nucleotides line up with TRBD1. The CDR3 spans 14 residues. The germline V gene encodes CDR1 MRHNA and CDR2 SNTAGT. V was clipped by 0 bases and J by 8 bases; unmatched bases: 4.

This clonotype has more than one count but fewer than ten. The chain has TRBV4-3 and TRBJ2-1; D not resolved. Germline loops: CDR1 LGHNA, CDR2 YSLEER. The CDR3 sequence is 13 residues long. The V end lost 0 bases, the J end lost 7 bases, and 7 bases lay between the germline ends. This CDR3 is CASSQDVINEQFF. The CDR3 DNA reads TGCGCCAGCAGCCAAGATGTAATAAATGAGCAGTTCTTC.

There are many counts of this clonotype. The chain is built from TRBV7-2 and TRBJ2-1, with a weak D call TRBD1 (7 bases). CDR3 length: 18 amino acids. The germline V gene has CDR1 SGHTA and CDR2 FQGNSA. V lost 0 bases, J lost 15 bases, and 30 bases lay in between. The DNA of the CDR3 is TGTGCCAGCAGCTTAGCGATTAGGGGACAGTTCGGAGAGCGGGTGCGGTTCTTC. Translated: CASSLAIRGQFGERVRFF.

This chain joins TRBV11-2 and TRBJ2-5; 12 bases agree with TRBD2. Germline loops: CDR1 SGHAT, CDR2 FQNNGV. This CDR3 has 15 residues. The V gene end was trimmed by 4 bases and the J gene end by 5 bases; junction bases not matched to a gene: 5. The CDR3 spells CASSSPLAGGETQYF. CDR3 in DNA: TGTGCCAGCAGCTCGCCCCTAGCGGGGGGGGAGACCCAGTACTTC.

In its sample, this clonotype was seen a few times. The chain recombines TRBV12-3 or TRBV12-4 with TRBJ2-5, with 10 bases identical to TRBD1. The CDR3 is made up of 16 amino acids. J lost 5 bases, V lost 6 bases, and 12 bases had no gene match. For the CDR3, the DNA is TGTGCCAGCAGCCCTTCGGGACAGGGGCCGGAGGAGACCCAGTACTTC. This sequence encodes CASSPSGQGPEETQYF.

This clonotype was seen at least ten times. The V gene is TRBV5-1, the J gene TRBJ2-3; 9 bases are shared with TRBD2. The CDR3 is 13 amino acids. Per the germline V gene, CDR1 is SGHRS and CDR2 is YFSETQ. J gave up 6 bases and V 8 bases, and 7 bases lay outside the gene matches. CDR3 in amino acids: CASSIAGDDTQYF. In DNA form, the CDR3 reads TGCGCCAGTTCGATAGCGGGGGATGATACGCAGTATTTT.

This clonotype was found many times. This sequence joins TRBV5-1 and TRBJ2-7; D not resolved. Looked up from germline, CDR1 is SGHRS and CDR2 is YFSETQ. This CDR3 has 14 amino acids. V dropped 0 bases and J dropped 5 bases, with 12 bases sitting between them. In nucleotides, the CDR3 is TGCGCCAGCAGCTTGGCCTCCAGTATCGACGAGCAGTACTTC. This sequence encodes CASSLASSIDEQYF. Full variable domain (outside the CDR3, taken from reference TRBV5-1 and TRBJ2-7): KAGVTQTPRYLIKTRGQQVTLSCSPISGHRSVSWYQQTPGQGLQFLFEYFSETQRNKGNFPGRFSGRQFSNSRSEMNVSTLELGDSALYLCASSLASSIDEQYFGPGTRLTVT.

This clonotype was counted at least ten times. The genes are TRBV29-1 and TRBJ1-3; 8 nucleotides align to TRBD1. The germline V gene encodes CDR1 SQVTM and CDR2 ANQGSEA. Trimming at V came to 7 bases and at J to 4 bases, leaving 6 bases not matched to a gene. This CDR3 region has 13 residues. This CDR3 reads CSGRGLGGNTIYF. CDR3 DNA sequence: TGCAGCGGCAGGGGGCTGGGAGGAAACACCATATATTTT.

The gene calls are TRBV12-3 or TRBV12-4 and TRBJ2-1, with D unclear. The V end was cut by 5 bases, the J end by 9 bases, with 8 bases between. The CDR3 covers 11 residues. The DNA of the CDR3 is TGTGCCAGCAGTCGGACGCCTGAGCAGTTCTTC. As protein: CASSRTPEQFF.

This clonotype was counted a few times. The chain combines TRBV4-3 with TRBJ2-7, with 8 positions matching TRBD1. Per germline, CDR1 LGHNA and CDR2 YSLEER. With 3 bases clipped from V and 3 bases from J, the junction kept 4 bases outside the gene matches. The CDR3 has 14 amino acids. CDR3 sequence reads: CASSHAGTGYEQYF. CDR3 nucleotides: TGCGCCAGCAGCCATGCTGGGACAGGCTACGAGCAGTACTTC.

This clonotype appeared many times. The chain combines TRBV6-5 with TRBJ2-2; 7 bases match TRBD2. V gave up 4 bases and J gave up 4 bases; unmatched junction bases: 9. This CDR3 is built from 16 residues. Germline loops: CDR1 MNHEY, CDR2 SVGAGI. The DNA of the CDR3 is TGTGCCAGCAGTTTCTCGCGGGGGTCGGGCACCGGGGAGCTGTTTTTT. This encodes CASSFSRGSGTGELFF.

This rearrangement joins TRBV14 to TRBJ2-1, with TRBD2 matching over 11 bases. Germline CDR1 reads SGHDN; CDR2 reads FVKESK. Unmatched junction bases numbered 5, after V lost 5 bases and J lost 8 bases. This CDR3 has 14 amino acids. The chain's CDR3 is CASSELAGVYEQFF. The CDR3 DNA reads as TGTGCCAGCAGCGAACTAGCGGGAGTTTATGAGCAGTTCTTC.

This clonotype has at least ten counts. This rearrangement joins TRBV18 to TRBJ2-5, with 10 bases lining up with TRBD1. The V gene end was trimmed by 0 bases and the J gene end by 3 bases; junction bases not matched to a gene: 4. The CDR3 covers 16 residues. Germline lookup yields CDR1 KGHSH and CDR2 LQKENI. DNA of the CDR3: TGTGCCAGCTCACCACCACCGGGACAGGGGAAAGAGACCCAGTACTTC. Amino acids: CASSPPPGQGKETQYF.

This clonotype was recorded a few times. The rearrangement links TRBV6-1 to TRBJ2-7; 7 bases are shared with TRBD1. This CDR3 contains 18 residues. Germline trimming cut 6 bases from V and 3 bases from J; bases unmatched to any gene: 20. Germline V CDR1 and CDR2: MNHNS, SASEGT. CDR3 DNA: TGTGCCAGCAGCCAAGACAGGGCTGGGGAGAGGGTTTACTACGAGCAGTACTTC. Residues: CASSQDRAGERVYYEQYF.

This rearrangement joins TRBV6-1 to TRBJ2-1, with D unresolved. Germline assignment: CDR1 MNHNS and CDR2 SASEGT. CDR3 length equals 11 residues. The V and J ends lost 3 bases and 10 bases respectively, with 7 bases between them. The CDR3 nucleotides read TGTGCCAGCAGTGATATGGCCGAGCAGTTCTTC. This encodes CASSDMAEQFF.